This entry features one T cell receptor beta chain sequence. Its antigen is as yet unknown. Libraries were prepared by immunoSEQ multiplex PCR; TCRdb keeps only in-frame clonotypes and omits some of them. The sample carries 170,000 or so clones, 90% recorded once. This sample is part of a study of T cell responses to AZD1222 COVID-19 vaccine. Study results and caveats: Among spike-specific TCRs, nearly half reportedly target unmutated variant regions.

The sequence came from an adult in good health. Material: peripheral blood, obtained on day 0 of AZD1222 vaccination.

The CDR3 loop reads CASSPGGAAHNSPLHF. The CDR3, as DNA: TGTGCCAGCAGCCCGGGAGGGGCCGCCCATAATTCACCCCTCCACTTT. The V and J genes are TRBV3-1 (or the pseudogene TRBV3-2) and TRBJ1-6, with D possibly matching TRBD1 (5 bases). V lost 4 bases, J lost 5 bases, and 15 bases lay in between. Germline V gene sequence: CDR1 LGHDT, CDR2 YNNKEL (reference sequence). This CDR3 region has 16 residues.